The clone carrying this T cell receptor (beta chain) was seen at least ten times. As yet, its antigen is unknown. V lost 4 bases to trimming and J lost 1 base, with 7 bases between them. Germline CDR1 LNHDA, CDR2 SQIVND (reference sequence). The CDR3 has 13 amino acids. Genomic DNA constituted the template upon which TCR beta VDJ and CDR3 profiling was performed. MiXCR, applied by TCRdb to the reads, yields one record per CDR3 protein. The sample has about 290,000 distinct CDR3 sequences; 45% to 65% are singletons. This entry comes from a study of CD8+CD57+ T cells in acquired aplastic anemia. General observations from the study: Patients and controls shared about 30 CD8+ CDR3 sequences.

Whoever was chosen for sequencing had shown CD8+CD57+ cell expansion by flow cytometry. This clonotype was obtained from a human donor with aplastic anemia. Sequencing was performed on sorted CD4+, CD8+, or CD8+CD57+ T cells (not recorded which) from PBMCs. V usage is TRBV19 and J usage is TRBJ1-1; D remains ambiguous. The CDR3 reads CASSTVPNTEAFF. The CDR3 nucleotides read TGTGCCAGTAGTACCGTCCCGAACACTGAAGCTTTCTTT.